The rows below give T cell receptor beta chains drawn from one sample of a study of T cells in Graves' hyperthyroidism and ophthalmopathy. In TCRdb, the multiplex PCR reads were re-called with MiXCR into one record per CDR3 protein. This sample carries a few hundred thousand distinct CDR3 sequences, under 15% of them seen once, and the ten largest clones take over 25%. What was sequenced was blood. The receptors stem from a woman under 40 with Graves' hyperthyroidism. The CDR3 runs from the conserved cysteine through the conserved F or W. D genes are given only for firm matches. A clone size is listed for some rows: how often the clone was seen (once, few, many), or a class if it is expanded.

-,TRBV24-1,TRBJ2-1,few,TGTGCCACCAGTGAGGGGGGCTACAATGAGCAGTTCTTC,CATSEGGYNEQFF
-,TRBV27,TRBJ1-5,many,TGTGCCAGCAGTCCAAAGGGACAAGAGATAAATCAGCCCCAGCATTTT,CASSPKGQEINQPQHF
TRBD1,TRBV29-1,TRBJ2-3,-,TGCAGCGTTGAAGGTATACAGGGGTTTCATACAGATACGCAGTATTTT,CSVEGIQGFHTDTQYF
TRBD2,TRBV7-9,TRBJ2-1,few,TGTGCCAGCAGCTCAGAAGTTAGCGGGGACGTCCTTGGACAGTTCTTC,CASSSEVSGDVLGQFF
TRBD2,TRBV5-1,TRBJ2-3,many,TGCGCCAGCAGCTTGGTTTTAACGGGAGGGCCAACAGATACGCAGTATTTT,CASSLVLTGGPTDTQYF
-,TRBV6-2/TRBV6-3,TRBJ2-7,many,TGTGCCAGCAGTTACCGTGACAATCGATACGAGCAGTACTTC,CASSYRDNRYEQYF
-,TRBV2,TRBJ1-6,-,TGTGCCAGCAGTGATCCCCGGACATATTATCACCACTTT,CASSDPRTYYHHF
-,TRBV3-1,TRBJ2-3,-,TGTGCCAGCAGCGTATGGGGCAGGGACGGCACAGATACGCAGTATTTT,CASSVWGRDGTDTQYF
TRBD1,TRBV20-1,TRBJ2-5,many,TGCAGTGCTAGCCGGGACAGGGGGCGGGAGACCCAGTACTTC,CSASRDRGRETQYF
TRBD1,TRBV10-1,TRBJ2-1,few,TGCGCCAGCAGTGAGTCGAGGACAGGGGTTTCCTCAACCTACTACAATGAGCAGTTCTTC,CASSESRTGVSSTYYNEQFF
-,TRBV7-9,TRBJ2-3,many,TGTGCCAGCAGCCACAGGGTGGCCCGCACAGATACGCAGTATTTT,CASSHRVARTDTQYF
TRBD1,TRBV27,TRBJ1-5,many,TGTGCCAGCAGTACTAAGCCGCCGGGACAGGGGACCCGGCCCCAGCATTTT,CASSTKPPGQGTRPQHF